This is a list of T cell receptor beta chains from one sample in a study of T-cell reconstitution after alpha-beta-depleted transplantation in children. TCRdb reprocessed the PCR reads with MiXCR, giving one entry per CDR3 protein. The sample has 250,000 to 400,000 distinct CDR3 sequences; approximately 23% are singletons. The sequencing used PBMCs, mostly from graft donor cells, collected 180 days after TCRalphabeta/CD19-depleted stem cell transplant. These receptors came from a male patient younger than 18 who had a stem cell transplant for acute lymphoblastic leukemia, so the T cells may come from the graft donor. Both conserved end residues are part of each CDR3. The D gene is left open where the match is weak. Only part of the rows carry a size: once, few, many, or a class if the clone is expanded.

NA | NA | TRBJ1-3 | TRBV12-3/TRBV12-4 | CASSLFPGNTIYF | TGTGCCAGCAGTTTATTCCCCGGAAACACCATATATTTT
many | NA | TRBJ2-1 | TRBV5-1 | CASSRPDYRNNEQFF | TGCGCCAGCAGCCGACCTGACTACCGTAACAATGAGCAGTTCTTC
many | NA | TRBJ2-4 | TRBV5-1 | CASSRSARTTPGAKNIQYF | TGCGCCAGCAGTAGATCCGCGCGGACAACCCCTGGGGCCAAAAACATTCAGTACTTC
NA | TRBD1 | TRBJ2-7 | TRBV27 | CASRSTGTGAYEQYF | TGTGCCAGCCGCTCTACCGGGACAGGGGCCTACGAGCAGTACTTC
few | TRBD1 | TRBJ1-2 | TRBV4-1 | CASSPPGTGYGYTF | TGCGCCAGCAGCCCCCCCGGGACAGGGTATGGCTACACCTTC
NA | NA | TRBJ2-3 | TRBV3-1 | CASSQEPYTDTQYF | TGTGCCAGCAGCCAAGAACCGTACACAGATACGCAGTATTTT
few | TRBD2 | TRBJ2-1 | TRBV4-2 | CASSQRSGTSGAYNEQFF | TGTGCCAGCAGCCAAAGAAGCGGGACTAGCGGGGCCTACAATGAGCAGTTCTTC
NA | TRBD1 | TRBJ1-2 | TRBV12-3/TRBV12-4 | CASTAGTVYGYTF | TGTGCCAGCACCGCCGGGACAGTCTATGGCTACACCTTC
NA | TRBD1 | TRBJ2-6 | TRBV7-9 | CASSLAVRGPGANVLTF | TGTGCCAGCAGCTTAGCCGTCAGGGGGCCTGGGGCCAACGTCCTGACTTTC
few | TRBD1 | TRBJ2-6 | TRBV27 | CASSLSRIITGAGANVLTF | TGTGCCAGCAGTTTATCCCGTATAATTACAGGGGCTGGGGCCAACGTCCTGACTTTC
few | TRBD2 | TRBJ2-7 | TRBV6-1 | CASKGTIWVDEQYF | TGTGCCAGCAAAGGGACTATTTGGGTCGACGAGCAGTACTTC
few | TRBD1 | TRBJ2-7 | TRBV27 | CASSLMGQGEQYF | TGTGCCAGCAGTTTAATGGGACAGGGGGAGCAGTACTTC
many | NA | TRBJ1-5 | TRBV20-1 | CSALDRWQPQHF | TGCAGTGCCCTTGATCGCTGGCAGCCCCAGCATTTT
NA | TRBD1 | TRBJ2-7 | TRBV7-6 | CASSPRTGRYEQYF | TGTGCCAGCAGCCCCAGGACAGGGCGGTACGAGCAGTACTTC
few | NA | TRBJ2-1 | TRBV4-1 | CASRPLTGVSYNEQFF | TGCGCCAGCAGACCTTTAACGGGCGTCTCCTACAATGAGCAGTTCTTC
NA | NA | TRBJ2-5 | TRBV6-5 | CASISYQETQYF | TGTGCCAGCATCTCGTACCAAGAGACCCAGTACTTC
NA | TRBD2 | TRBJ2-1 | TRBV29-1 | CSVEGVFAGGPGDEQFF | TGCAGCGTTGAAGGGGTATTTGCGGGAGGGCCAGGGGATGAGCAGTTCTTC
NA | NA | TRBJ2-5 | TRBV24-1 | CATTKQGREETQYF | TGTGCCACCACCAAACAGGGGAGGGAAGAGACCCAGTACTTC
NA | NA | TRBJ2-2 | TRBV30 | CAWTSTTSGELFF | TGTGCCTGGACTAGTACGACCTCCGGGGAGCTGTTTTTT
NA | NA | TRBJ1-4 | TRBV4-1 | CASSQVGGTREKLFF | TGCGCCAGCAGCCAAGTGGGCGGGACGAGAGAAAAACTGTTTTTT
many | NA | TRBJ2-3 | TRBV9 | CASSGLGDTQYF | TGTGCCAGCAGCGGCCTGGGAGATACGCAGTATTTT
few | TRBD2 | TRBJ2-7 | TRBV12-3/TRBV12-4 | CASTKGTSSVSYEQYF | TGTGCCAGCACCAAGGGGACTAGCTCAGTCTCCTACGAGCAGTACTTC
NA | NA | TRBJ2-7 | TRBV7-9 | CASSAQGTYEQYF | TGTGCCAGCAGCGCACAGGGTACCTACGAGCAGTACTTC
few | NA | TRBJ2-3 | TRBV12-3/TRBV12-4 | CASSTFSGFADTQYF | TGTGCCAGCAGCACATTTTCGGGTTTCGCAGATACGCAGTATTTT
once | TRBD2 | TRBJ2-1 | TRBV7-9 | CASSIAGGPDNEQFF | TGTGCCAGCAGCATAGCGGGAGGGCCCGACAATGAGCAGTTCTTC
NA | TRBD1 | TRBJ1-2 | TRBV7-9 | CSSSRTGGLYGYTF | TGTTCCAGCAGCCGGACAGGGGGACTCTATGGCTACACCTTC
NA | NA | TRBJ2-1 | TRBV14 | CASSSRDSPVNEQFF | TGTGCCAGCAGTAGCCGGGACTCTCCGGTCAATGAGCAGTTCTTC
few | TRBD2 | TRBJ2-5 | TRBV20-1 | CSARGGRARETQYF | TGCAGTGCTAGGGGCGGGAGGGCCCGGGAGACCCAGTACTTC
few | TRBD2 | TRBJ2-1 | TRBV7-2 | CASSSGLAGSYNEQFF | TGTGCCAGCAGCTCCGGACTAGCGGGTTCCTACAATGAGCAGTTCTTC
NA | TRBD2 | TRBJ2-7 | TRBV7-6 | CASSLRDYSYEQYF | TGTGCCAGCAGCCTCCGGGACTACTCCTACGAGCAGTACTTC
many | NA | TRBJ2-4 | TRBV5-1 | CASSYSLDPAKNIQYF | TGCGCCAGCAGCTATTCCCTAGACCCAGCCAAAAACATTCAGTACTTC